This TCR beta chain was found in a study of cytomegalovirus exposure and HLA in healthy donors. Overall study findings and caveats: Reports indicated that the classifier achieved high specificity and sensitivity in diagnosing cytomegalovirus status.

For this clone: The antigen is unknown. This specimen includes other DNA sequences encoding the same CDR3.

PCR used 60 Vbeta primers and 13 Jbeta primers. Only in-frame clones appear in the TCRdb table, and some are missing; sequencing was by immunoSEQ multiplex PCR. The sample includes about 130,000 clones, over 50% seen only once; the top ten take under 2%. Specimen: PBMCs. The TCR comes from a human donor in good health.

CDR3 protein: CASSLDLNTEAFF. The CDR3 nucleotides read TGCGCCAGCAGCTTGGACCTAAACACTGAAGCTTTCTTT. This chain uses TRBV5-1 with TRBJ1-1; no clear D. Looked up from germline, CDR1 is SGHRS and CDR2 is YFSETQ. Trimming pared 0 bases from V and 2 bases from J, leaving 5 bases between. The CDR3 is made up of 13 amino acids.